This entry lists 18 T cell receptor beta chains sequenced from one sample in a study of control samples from healthy donors and cancer patients. This table comes from immunoSEQ multiplex PCR, and its TCRdb copy is limited to in-frame clones, with some not included. The sample includes some 74,000 clones, 94% seen only once; the top ten take roughly 3%. The material sequenced was blood. These receptors came from a woman aged 30 to 39 in good health.

Only one count was recorded for this clone. The gene calls are TRBV7-9 and TRBJ2-1, with a weak D call TRBD1 (7 bases). This CDR3 contains 17 residues. Germline V gene data show CDR1 as SEHNR and CDR2 as FQNEAQ (reference sequence). V was trimmed by 5 bases and J by 1 base, leaving 18 bases between them. In DNA form, the CDR3 reads TGTGCCAGCAGCCTCACCCGACAGGGAGGATCCTACAATGAGCAGTTCTTC. As protein: CASSLTRQGGSYNEQFF.

V gene TRBV20-1 combines with J gene TRBJ2-3; possibly TRBD1 for D (5 bases). CDR1 and CDR2 from the germline V gene are DFQATT and SNEGSKA (reference sequence). V was shortened by 3 bases and J by 4 bases, with 11 bases between the two germline ends. This CDR3 has 13 amino acids. The CDR3 sequence is CSASRQFADTQYF. The CDR3 coding sequence is TGCAGTGCTAGTAGACAGTTCGCAGATACGCAGTATTTT.

V and J are TRBV2 and TRBJ1-6; possible D gene TRBD1, 6 bases. V shed 2 bases and J shed 7 bases, with 12 bases lying between them. CDR1 is SNHLY, CDR2 FYNNEI, per germline. CDR3 length: 15 residues. The CDR3, as DNA: TGTGCCAGCAGTGAAACACAGGGAGGGAATTCACCCCTCCACTTT. Amino acids: CASSETQGGNSPLHF.

This chain connects TRBV19 to TRBJ2-5; D call uncertain. CDR3 length: 13 amino acids. Per germline, CDR1 LNHDA and CDR2 SQIVND (reference sequence). The V end lost 5 bases, the J end lost 2 bases, and 9 bases lay between the germline ends. The CDR3 coding sequence is TGTGCCAGTAGTGGAAGAATTCAAGAGACCCAGTACTTC. Translated: CASSGRIQETQYF.

This clone has just one count. The gene calls are TRBV30 and TRBJ2-3; perhaps TRBD2 as D (6 bases). Deletions cut 6 bases from V and 2 bases from J, with 15 bases between. Per the germline V gene, CDR1 is GTSNPN and CDR2 is SVGIG (reference sequence). The CDR3 is 14 amino acids. The CDR3 here is CACPLAGTTDTQYF. CDR3 DNA sequence: TGTGCCTGCCCACTCGCGGGGACCACAGATACGCAGTATTTT.

The rearrangement uses TRBV13 and TRBJ2-1; 10 bases align to TRBD2. The CDR3 is 15 amino acids. Germline V CDR1 and CDR2: PRHDT, FYEKMQ (reference sequence). Trimming at V came to 5 bases and at J to 9 bases, leaving 10 bases not matched to a gene. In DNA, the CDR3 is TGTGCCAGCAGCGAAGGGCTAGCGGGGGCAGGTGAGCAGTTCTTC. This translates into CASSEGLAGAGEQFF.

The chain combines TRBV5-1 with TRBJ1-1; D is unclear. The V gene lost 0 bases and the J gene lost 0 bases, with 6 bases spanning the gap. Germline-derived CDR1 and CDR2 are SGHRS and YFSETQ. There are 14 residues in the CDR3. The DNA of the CDR3 is TGCGCCAGCAGCTTGGGCGGGGTGAACACTGAAGCTTTCTTT. It yields the protein CASSLGGVNTEAFF.

On this clone itself: The sample carries other DNA sequences with the same CDR3. The rearrangement links TRBV9 to TRBJ1-5; possibly TRBD1 for D (6 bases). Germline V gives CDR1 SGDLS, CDR2 YYNGEE. Trimming cost V 0 bases and J 6 bases, with 10 bases left between them. This CDR3 has 14 amino acids. CDR3 coding DNA: TGTGCCAGCAGCGTAGAGGGGGAGAGTCAGCCCCAGCATTTT. Its translation is CASSVEGESQPQHF. The whole variable domain, filled in from reference TRBV9 and TRBJ1-5, reads DSGVTQTPKHLITATGQRVTLRCSPRSGDLSVYWYQQSLDQGLQFLIQYYNGEERAKGNILERFSAQQFPDLHSELNLSSLELGDSALYFCASSVEGESQPQHFGDGTRLSIL.

This chain joins TRBV19 and TRBJ2-3; D not resolved. Looked up from germline, CDR1 is LNHDA and CDR2 is SQIVND (reference sequence). The CDR3 is 15 residues long. V gave up 5 bases and J gave up 0 bases, with 12 bases separating them. CDR3: CASSLGFTSTDTQYF. In DNA form, the CDR3 reads TGTGCCAGTAGTTTAGGTTTCACAAGCACAGATACGCAGTATTTT.

This clone was detected a few times. CDR3 protein: CASNSGDSFYEQYF. In DNA, the CDR3 is TGTGCCAGTAACTCCGGAGATTCCTTCTACGAGCAGTACTTC. V is TRBV19 and J is TRBJ2-7; D gene unclear. Per the germline V gene, CDR1 is LNHDA and CDR2 is SQIVND (reference sequence). This CDR3 has 14 residues. V lost 7 bases and J 3 bases, leaving 16 bases between the germline ends.

The chain uses TRBV6-5 and TRBJ1-1, with D perhaps matching TRBD1 (5 bases). CDR3 length equals 15 residues. CDR1 and CDR2 (germline): MNHEY, SVGAGI. V was pared by 0 bases and J by 11 bases, with 19 bases between. CDR3 coding DNA: TGTGCCAGCAGTTACTCGATACCTGGGACTCCGGGGGCTTTCTTT. Protein sequence: CASSYSIPGTPGAFF.

The rearrangement joins TRBV5-5 to TRBJ2-2; 10 bases line up with TRBD1. CDR1 and CDR2 (germline): SGHKS, YYEKEE (reference sequence). The CDR3 has 14 residues. Trimming removed 4 bases from V and 7 bases from J; junction bases left unmatched: 4. The CDR3 loop is CASSAGQGFGELFF. CDR3 coding DNA: TGTGCCAGCAGCGCGGGACAGGGGTTCGGGGAGCTGTTTTTT.

The J gene is TRBJ1-1, the V gene TRBV10-3, with D possibly matching TRBD1 (5 bases). The V gene's germline CDR1 is ENHRY and CDR2 SYGVKD. Trimming took off 7 bases at V and 1 base at J, with 13 bases between the two ends. The CDR3 has 14 amino acids. The CDR3 loop is CAINRGHTNTEAFF. The CDR3 DNA sequence: TGTGCCATCAACCGCGGACACACGAACACTGAAGCTTTCTTT.

The chain joins TRBV28 to TRBJ1-5; D is ambiguous. Germline-derived CDR1 and CDR2 are MDHEN and SYDVKM. The ends were cut back, 3 bases at V and 8 bases at J, with 5 bases in the middle. This CDR3 has 11 residues. The CDR3 region is CASSFIKPQHF. In nucleotides, the CDR3 is TGTGCCAGCAGTTTTATCAAGCCCCAGCATTTT.

V gene TRBV7-2 combines with J gene TRBJ1-6, with 9 bases lining up with TRBD1. The CDR3 runs to 15 residues. CDR1 SGHTA and CDR2 FQGNSA come from the germline V gene. The J segment lost 9 bases and the V segment lost 7 bases, leaving 10 bases of the junction unmatched. Written as DNA, the CDR3 is TGTGCCAGCACCTTGATGGGGACAGGGACTTCACCCCTCCACTTT. Translation: CASTLMGTGTSPLHF. Together with reference TRBV7-2 and TRBJ1-6, the CDR3 gives the full variable domain: GAGVSQSPSNKVTEKGKDVELRCDPISGHTALYWYRQSLGQGLEFLIYFQGNSAPDKSGLPSDRFSAERTGGSVSTLTIQRTQQEDSAVYLCASTLMGTGTSPLHFGNGTRLTVT.

This chain connects TRBV19 to TRBJ1-2, with D possibly TRBD1 on 5 matching bases. The ends were cut back, 1 base at V and 4 bases at J, with 10 bases in the middle. Per germline, CDR1 LNHDA and CDR2 SQIVND (reference sequence). CDR3 length equals 14 residues. The CDR3 loop reads CASSIARVSYGYTF. Written as DNA, the CDR3 is TGTGCCAGTAGTATAGCCAGGGTCAGCTATGGCTACACCTTC.

V usage is TRBV6-5 and J usage is TRBJ2-2; D is unresolved. Germline lookup yields CDR1 MNHEY and CDR2 SVGAGI. Trimming stripped 8 bases from V and 4 bases from J, with 11 bases between. CDR3 length: 13 residues. The CDR3 spells CASSWPGTGELFF. In DNA, the CDR3 is TGTGCCAGCTCCTGGCCGGGCACCGGGGAGCTGTTTTTT.

V and J are TRBV28 and TRBJ2-3; 11 nucleotides match TRBD2. Trimming took 6 bases from V and 5 from J; bases not matched to a gene: 4. The CDR3 has 14 residues. CDR1 is MDHEN and CDR2 is SYDVKM in the germline V gene. CDR3 sequence (DNA): TGTGCCAGCAGGATAGCGGGGGGGCTAGATACGCAGTATTTT. This sequence encodes CASRIAGGLDTQYF.